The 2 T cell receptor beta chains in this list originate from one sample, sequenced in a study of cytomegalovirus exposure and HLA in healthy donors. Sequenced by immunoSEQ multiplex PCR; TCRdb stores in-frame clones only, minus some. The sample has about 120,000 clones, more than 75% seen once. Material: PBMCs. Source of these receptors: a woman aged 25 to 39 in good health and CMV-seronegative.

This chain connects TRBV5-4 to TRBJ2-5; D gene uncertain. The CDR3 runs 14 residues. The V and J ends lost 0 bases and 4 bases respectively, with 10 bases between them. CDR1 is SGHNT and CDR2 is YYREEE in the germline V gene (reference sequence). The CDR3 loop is CASSLEGSRETQYF. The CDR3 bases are TGTGCCAGCAGCTTGGAAGGTAGCCGAGAGACCCAGTACTTC.

This CDR3 is CASRTGTNQPQHF. In DNA form, the CDR3 reads TGTGCCAGTCGGACAGGGACTAATCAGCCCCAGCATTTT. This sequence joins TRBV6-5 and TRBJ1-5; 8 bases match TRBD1. This CDR3 comprises 13 residues. The trim removed 9 bases at V and 4 bases at J, leaving 5 bases unmatched. CDR1 is MNHEY and CDR2 is SVGAGI in the germline V gene.